Listed below are T cell receptor beta chains from one sample, sequenced in a study of blood T cells in healthy people across ages. TCRdb recomputed calls from the 5' RACE reads with MiXCR, one row per CDR3 protein. Of over 500,000 distinct CDR3 sequences in the sample, 45% to 60% are singletons; the top ten hold 13%. Sequenced material: blood. The receptor source for this set is a woman aged 80 or over in good health. The CDR3 runs from the conserved cysteine through the conserved F or W. Fields, in order: J gene, clone size, D gene, V gene, CDR3 DNA, CDR3 protein. The D gene is left open where the match is weak. For some rows the clone size is stated as once, few or many, or as a class when expanded; others skip it.

>TRBJ2-7|-|TRBD2|TRBV28
TGTGCCAGCAGTTTCCTACTAGCGGGGAACTACGAGCAGTACTTC
CASSFLLAGNYEQYF
>TRBJ2-3|-|-|TRBV7-2
TGTGCCAGCAGCTTCAACCCTAGCACAGATACGCAGTATTTT
CASSFNPSTDTQYF
>TRBJ1-4|many|-|TRBV5-1
TGCGCCAGCAGGCGAGGGGACGTAGATGAAAAACTGTTTTTT
CASRRGDVDEKLFF
>TRBJ2-1|-|TRBD2|TRBV5-1
TGCGCCAGCAGCGGGCTAGCGGGGGATGAGCAGTTCTTC
CASSGLAGDEQFF
>TRBJ2-7|-|TRBD1|TRBV11-2
TGTGCCAGCAGCTTACCCCCGACAGGGGCCCACGAGCAGTACTTC
CASSLPPTGAHEQYF
>TRBJ1-2|once|TRBD1|TRBV7-9
TGTACCAGCAGTTCGGACAGGGAGGGGTTTGGCTACACCTTC
CTSSSDREGFGYTF
>TRBJ2-7|many|-|TRBV3-1
TGTGCCAGCAGCCGAGCGGGACACTTTTACGAGCAGTACTTC
CASSRAGHFYEQYF
>TRBJ2-1|-|TRBD2|TRBV5-1
TGCGCCAGCAGCTCCCTAGCGGGAGGACCCTCCTACAATGAGCAGTTCTTC
CASSSLAGGPSYNEQFF
>TRBJ2-2|-|TRBD1|TRBV4-1
TGCGCCAGCAGAGGACAGGCTTACACCGGGGAGCTGTTTTTT
CASRGQAYTGELFF
>TRBJ2-5|-|-|TRBV7-9
TGTGCCAGCAGCTTTGCGGTAGCTTCATTCCAAGAGACCCAGTACTTC
CASSFAVASFQETQYF
>TRBJ2-3|few|TRBD2|TRBV29-1
TGCAGCGTTACTTCGGGACTAGCGGGAGGAAGCACAGATACGCAGTATTTT
CSVTSGLAGGSTDTQYF
>TRBJ2-1|-|TRBD2|TRBV3-1
TGTGCCAGCGGCAGGGGACTAGCGGGAGCTAGCTCCTACAATGAGCAGTTCTTC
CASGRGLAGASSYNEQFF
>TRBJ2-7|-|-|TRBV20-1
TGCAGTGCTAGAGATAACTCCAAAGGGTCCTACGAGCAGTACTTC
CSARDNSKGSYEQYF
>TRBJ1-6|-|-|TRBV20-1
TGCAGTGCTCCGCACCAACCTAATTCACCCCTCCACTTT
CSAPHQPNSPLHF
>TRBJ2-7|-|-|TRBV14
TGTGCCAGCAGCCAAGAGGGTATTGTGCAGTACTTC
CASSQEGIVQYF
>TRBJ2-4|-|-|TRBV6-5
TGTGCCAGCAGTCCGGAGGCGGCCAAAAACATTCAGTACTTC
CASSPEAAKNIQYF
>TRBJ2-1|-|TRBD2|TRBV28
TGTGCCAGCAGTTTCGGGACTAGCGAGATCAATGAGCAGTTCTTC
CASSFGTSEINEQFF
>TRBJ1-2|few|-|TRBV20-1
TGCAGTGCCCTTGGGACGGACCCCTACCTTAACTATGGCTACACCTTC
CSALGTDPYLNYGYTF
>TRBJ2-2|-|TRBD2|TRBV2
TGTGCCAGCAGGGAAACTAGCGGAACGAACACCGGGGAGCTGTTTTTT
CASRETSGTNTGELFF
>TRBJ2-3|-|-|TRBV6-6
TGTGCCAGCAGTCACCCGGACATACCAGATACGCAGTATTTT
CASSHPDIPDTQYF
>TRBJ2-7|-|TRBD1|TRBV28
TGTGCCAGCAGTGTGAGGTTCGGGACAGACTACGAGCAGTACTTC
CASSVRFGTDYEQYF
>TRBJ1-4|-|-|TRBV7-9
TGTGCCAGCAGCTTAAACGTGCAGACGGACAGTGAAAAACTGTTTTTT
CASSLNVQTDSEKLFF
>TRBJ2-3|once|-|TRBV12-3/TRBV12-4
TGTGCCAGCAGTTCTTTTGGCGGGGACAACACAGATACGCAGTATTTT
CASSSFGGDNTDTQYF
>TRBJ1-5|once|-|TRBV20-1
TGCAGTGCTAGGATGACGGGGATGGAGCCCCAGCATTTT
CSARMTGMEPQHF
>TRBJ2-5|-|-|TRBV5-1
TGCGCCAGCAGTGTGAGCTTGCGCTTATCTCCTGGGGAGACCCAGTACTTC
CASSVSLRLSPGETQYF
>TRBJ2-1|many|-|TRBV7-9
TGTGCCAGCGCCATAGGGGAGCAGTTCTTC
CASAIGEQFF
>TRBJ2-7|-|-|TRBV29-1
TGCAGCGGGGTGTCAGGGCCTTCCTACGAGCAGTACTTC
CSGVSGPSYEQYF
>TRBJ1-1|many|-|TRBV7-6
TGTGCCAGCAGCTTAAACCATGGGAACACTGAAGCTTTCTTT
CASSLNHGNTEAFF
>TRBJ2-2|-|-|TRBV20-1
TGCAGTGCTAGAGATCGAAGAGTGAACACCGGGGAGCTGTGTTTT
CSARDRRVNTGELCF
>TRBJ2-7|-|TRBD1|TRBV6-6
TGTGCCAGCAGGAGAGCCGACAGGGGGTCCTCCGACGAGCAGTACTTC
CASRRADRGSSDEQYF
>TRBJ2-4|many|-|TRBV29-1
TGCAGCGTTGTAAGCGGGTTCAGGAACATTCAGTACTTC
CSVVSGFRNIQYF
>TRBJ1-1|-|-|TRBV5-1
TGCGCCAGCAGCGAGGAGGGGCGGGGCACTGAAGCTTTCTTT
CASSEEGRGTEAFF
>TRBJ2-1|many|-|TRBV5-1
TGCGCCAGCAGCTTGGTTCAGAACAATGAGCAGTTCTTC
CASSLVQNNEQFF
>TRBJ2-7|-|-|TRBV20-1
TGCAGTGCCGTTGGGACGCCGGTCTCCTACGAGCAGTACTTC
CSAVGTPVSYEQYF
>TRBJ1-5|few|-|TRBV28
TGTGCCTCCAGAGGGAACAGAAATCAGCCCCAGCATTTT
CASRGNRNQPQHF
>TRBJ2-1|few|-|TRBV7-2
TGTGCCAGCAGCGGAACGCGGGGCAATGAGCAGTTCTTC
CASSGTRGNEQFF
>TRBJ2-3|many|TRBD2|TRBV24-1
TGTGCCACCACGGGGACTAGCGGCAGCACAGATACGCAGTATTTT
CATTGTSGSTDTQYF
>TRBJ1-2|-|TRBD1|TRBV12-3/TRBV12-4
TGTGCCAGCAGTTTAGCCGGGACAGTCAGTTATGGCTACACCTTC
CASSLAGTVSYGYTF
>TRBJ2-7|-|TRBD2|TRBV20-1
TGCAGTGCTAAAAGCGGGGCCTCCTACGAGCAGTACTTC
CSAKSGASYEQYF
>TRBJ1-1|-|-|TRBV25-1
TGTGCCAGCAGTGGTGGGGGGAGTGAAGCTTTCTTT
CASSGGGSEAFF
>TRBJ2-1|-|TRBD2|TRBV12-3/TRBV12-4
TGTGCCAGCAGCCCACTCACTAGCGGGAGGCCTTACAATGAGCAGTTCTTC
CASSPLTSGRPYNEQFF
>TRBJ2-5|-|-|TRBV14
TGTGCCAGCAGCCACGCGGGGACAGAGACCCAGTACTTC
CASSHAGTETQYF
>TRBJ2-1|-|-|TRBV6-2/TRBV6-3
TGTGCCAGTTCATGGAGGGATAGCTCCTACAATGAGCAGTTCTTC
CASSWRDSSYNEQFF
>TRBJ1-5|once|-|TRBV12-5
TGTGCTAGTGCCCCGGACACTCCAAGCAATCAGCCCCAGCATTTT
CASAPDTPSNQPQHF
>TRBJ2-7|few|-|TRBV28
TGTGCCAGCAGTTTGGGCAGCCTCATTGTCGGGCAGTACTTC
CASSLGSLIVGQYF
>TRBJ2-7|-|-|TRBV20-1
TGCAGTGCTTCCCGGGACCGCGCAAGAGACTCCCGGGTGCAGTACTTC
CSASRDRARDSRVQYF
>TRBJ2-5|-|-|TRBV27
TGTGCCAGCAGTTATAATACGGGGTTAGAGACCCAGTACTTC
CASSYNTGLETQYF
>TRBJ2-7|-|TRBD1|TRBV15
TGTGCCACGAGGGAGACAGGGAGCTCCTACGAGCAGTACTTC
CATRETGSSYEQYF
>TRBJ1-1|-|-|TRBV20-1
TGCAGTGCCGCGGACACAGGGAGGGCGCACACTGAAGCTTTCTTT
CSAADTGRAHTEAFF
>TRBJ2-7|many|-|TRBV29-1
TGCAGCGTTGAAGGTCAGACTCTTGACGAGCAGTACTTC
CSVEGQTLDEQYF
>TRBJ2-1|many|-|TRBV20-1
TGCAGTGCTAGAGGGGGGGATAGCTCCTACAATGAGCAGTTCTTC
CSARGGDSSYNEQFF
>TRBJ2-5|-|TRBD2|TRBV12-3/TRBV12-4
TGTGCCAGCAGTTCGGGACTAGAGTCCATAGAGACCCAGTACTTC
CASSSGLESIETQYF
>TRBJ1-5|-|TRBD1|TRBV20-1
TGCAGTGCTAGAGAAGGAGGTGGGGGACAGGGCAATCAGCCCCAGCATTTT
CSAREGGGGQGNQPQHF
>TRBJ2-4|few|TRBD1|TRBV14
TGTGCCAGCAGCCACCTAGGACAGGGGGCAGGAGCCAAAAACATTCAGTACTTC
CASSHLGQGAGAKNIQYF
>TRBJ1-4|-|-|TRBV5-1
TGCGCCAGCAGCTCCCAGGGGAGGGGTGGAAAACTGTTTTTT
CASSSQGRGGKLFF